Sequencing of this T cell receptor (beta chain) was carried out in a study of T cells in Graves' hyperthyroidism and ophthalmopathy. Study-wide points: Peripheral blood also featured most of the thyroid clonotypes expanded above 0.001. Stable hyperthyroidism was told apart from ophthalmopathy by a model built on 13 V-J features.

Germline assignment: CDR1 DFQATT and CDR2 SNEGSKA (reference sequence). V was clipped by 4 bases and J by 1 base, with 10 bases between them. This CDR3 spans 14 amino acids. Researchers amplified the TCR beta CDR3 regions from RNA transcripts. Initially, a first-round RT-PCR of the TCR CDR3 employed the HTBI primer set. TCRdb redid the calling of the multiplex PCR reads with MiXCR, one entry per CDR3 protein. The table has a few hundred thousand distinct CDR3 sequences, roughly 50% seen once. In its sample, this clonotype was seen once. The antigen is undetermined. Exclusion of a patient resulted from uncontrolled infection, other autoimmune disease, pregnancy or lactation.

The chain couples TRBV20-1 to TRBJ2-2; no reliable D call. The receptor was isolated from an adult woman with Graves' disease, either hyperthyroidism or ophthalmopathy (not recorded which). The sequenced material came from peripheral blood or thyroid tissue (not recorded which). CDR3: CSATFSGNTGELFF. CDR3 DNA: TGCAGTGCTACCTTCTCAGGGAACACCGGGGAGCTGTTTTTT.